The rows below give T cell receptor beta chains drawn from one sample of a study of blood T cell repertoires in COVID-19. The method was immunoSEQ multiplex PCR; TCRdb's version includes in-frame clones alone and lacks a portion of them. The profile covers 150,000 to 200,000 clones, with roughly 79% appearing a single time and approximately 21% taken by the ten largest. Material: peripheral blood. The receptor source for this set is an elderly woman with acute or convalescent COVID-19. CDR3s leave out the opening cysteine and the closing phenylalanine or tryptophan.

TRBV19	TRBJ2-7	ASSMQGLSYEQY
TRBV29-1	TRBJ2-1	SVRDWNEQF
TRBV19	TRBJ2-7	ASSRLAGDSYEQY
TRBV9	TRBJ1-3	ASSAPPDSSGNTIY
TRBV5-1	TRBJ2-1	ASSLARGPIYNEQF
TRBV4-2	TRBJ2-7	ASSLSGGEQY
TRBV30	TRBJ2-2	AWSGMAGGIGELF
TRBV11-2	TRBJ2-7	ASSLAAGAHEQY
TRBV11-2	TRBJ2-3	ASSSGTGYIDTQY
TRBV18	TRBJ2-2	ASSPTGFRELF
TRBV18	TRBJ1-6	ASSEDRGNSPLH
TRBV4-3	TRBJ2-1	ASSQEMNRGRGLAVDEQF
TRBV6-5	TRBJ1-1	ASRRTGEEGAF
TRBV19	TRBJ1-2	ASSKLDRLYGYT
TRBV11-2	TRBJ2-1	ASSFSGGAEQF
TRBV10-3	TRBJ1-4	AISLDRLNEKLF
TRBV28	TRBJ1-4	ASSFPHTNEKLF
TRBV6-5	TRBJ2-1	ASRPGLAEYNEQF
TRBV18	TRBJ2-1	ASLIQGSSYNEQF
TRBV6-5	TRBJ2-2	ASSRLVTGELF
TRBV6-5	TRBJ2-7	ASSITSGSSYEQY
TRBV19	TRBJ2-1	ASKAEGGSYNEQF
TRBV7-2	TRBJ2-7	ASSLDGRSYEQY
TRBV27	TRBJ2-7	ASRRSDRGSYEQY
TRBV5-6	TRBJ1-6	ASSHQVKDSPLH